What follows are 28 T cell receptor beta chains derived from one specimen sequenced in a study of cytomegalovirus exposure and HLA in healthy donors. It was with 60 Vbeta and 13 Jbeta primers that the PCR ran. Using immunoSEQ multiplex PCR, the repertoire was profiled, and TCRdb retains in-frame clones only, with some absent. The data contain over 150,000 clones, 77% of them seen just once; the ten biggest clones take up roughly 3.7%. The specimen sequenced was PBMCs. Receptor source: an older woman in good health and CMV-seropositive.

The genes are TRBV7-4 and TRBJ1-5; D ambiguous. The V end was cut by 3 bases, the J end by 5 bases, with 8 bases between. CDR3 length equals 13 residues. Germline lookup yields CDR1 SGHVT and CDR2 SQSDAQ. CDR3 DNA sequence: TGTGCCAGCAGCTTGTTGAGGGATCAGCCCCAGCATTTT. Encoded protein: CASSLLRDQPQHF.

The V gene is TRBV5-6, the J gene TRBJ2-2, with D possibly being TRBD2 (6 bases). Trimming left V 0 bases short and J 8 bases short, with 11 bases between. Germline V gene data show CDR1 as SGHDT and CDR2 as YYEEEE. The CDR3 contains 14 residues. The DNA for the CDR3 is TGTGCCAGCAGCTTGGCCGGCCGGGGGGGGGAGCTGTTTTTT. This encodes CASSLAGRGGELFF.

The V and J genes are TRBV11-3 and TRBJ2-2, with TRBD2 as a possible D gene (5 bases). Trimming took 5 bases from V and 2 from J, leaving 12 bases between them. This CDR3 contains 15 residues. In germline, CDR1 is SGHNT, CDR2 YENEEA. In DNA form, the CDR3 reads TGTGCCAGCAGCGACTGGACTGACAACACCGGGGAGCTGTTTTTT. Residues: CASSDWTDNTGELFF.

The chain carries TRBV29-1 and TRBJ1-2; 9 nucleotides line up with TRBD1. Losses at the gene ends were 5 bases for V and 6 bases for J; bases not matched to a gene: 7. CDR1 is SQVTM and CDR2 is ANQGSEA in the germline V gene. The CDR3 is 13 amino acids. The CDR3 DNA follows: TGCAGCGTTACGGGACAGGGCAGTGATGGCTACACCTTC. It encodes CSVTGQGSDGYTF.

This rearrangement joins TRBV5-4 to TRBJ2-2; 8 positions match TRBD1. Trimming took 5 bases from V and 4 from J; bases not matched to a gene: 7. The CDR3 runs to 15 residues. CDR1 and CDR2 (germline): SGHNT, YYREEE (reference sequence). CDR3 residues: CASSSGGSGTGELFF. CDR3 sequence (DNA): TGTGCCAGCAGTTCAGGGGGCTCAGGCACCGGGGAGCTGTTTTTT.

This clone was found once. The chain recombines TRBV5-1 with TRBJ1-2; the D gene is possibly TRBD1 (6 bases). Germline loops: CDR1 SGHRS, CDR2 YFSETQ. The V end lost 4 bases, the J end lost 5 bases, and 15 bases lay between the germline ends. CDR3 length: 14 residues. The CDR3 DNA follows: TGCGCCAGCAGCCCTCAGGACAGCTCGTATGGCTACACCTTC. Protein: CASSPQDSSYGYTF.

This chain uses TRBV10-3 with TRBJ2-6; D is perhaps TRBD1 (6 bases). The germline V and J ends were trimmed by 8 bases and 0 bases, with 23 bases remaining between them. The length of the CDR3 is 19 residues. The germline V gene encodes CDR1 ENHRY and CDR2 SYGVKD. The CDR3 DNA follows: TGTGCCATCTCTTCAGCCGGGACATCAAACCCCTCTGGGGCCAACGTCCTGACTTTC. It translates to CAISSAGTSNPSGANVLTF.

The chain combines TRBV6-5 with TRBJ2-7; TRBD2 matches 7 bases. V lost 2 bases, J lost 5 bases, and 6 bases stayed unmatched. Per the germline V gene, CDR1 is MNHEY and CDR2 is SVGAGI. The CDR3 is 14 amino acids. The CDR3 loop is CASSYAGVRNEQYF. The CDR3 DNA reads TGTGCCAGCAGTTACGCGGGAGTGAGAAACGAGCAGTACTTC.

The CDR3 region has the DNA TGTGCCAGCAGTTACTCTCGGACAGTCAACACTGAAGCTTTCTTT. Its protein product is CASSYSRTVNTEAFF. The gene calls are TRBV6-5 and TRBJ1-1, with TRBD1 as a possible D gene (6 bases). V was pared by 0 bases and J by 2 bases, with 10 bases between. CDR3 size: 15 residues. Germline V CDR1 and CDR2: MNHEY, SVGAGI.

The rearrangement links TRBV7-9 to TRBJ2-2; D is unclear. This CDR3 is built from 12 residues. Between the trimmed V and J ends, which lost 6 bases and 7 bases, there was a span of 9 bases. The germline gives CDR1 SEHNR, CDR2 FQNEAQ (reference sequence). The CDR3: CASSKPGGELFF. CDR3 sequence (DNA): TGTGCCAGCAGTAAGCCGGGCGGGGAGCTGTTTTTT. The full variable domain, completed using reference TRBV7-9 and TRBJ2-2, is DTGVSQNPRHKITKRGQNVTFRCDPISEHNRLYWYRQTLGQGPEFLTYFQNEAQLEKSRLLSDRFSAERPKGSFSTLEIQRTEQGDSAMYLCASSKPGGELFFGEGSRLTVL.

The gene calls are TRBV6-5 and TRBJ2-1, with a weak D call TRBD2 (5 bases). CDR3 length equals 14 residues. V dropped 2 bases and J dropped 5 bases, with 10 bases sitting between them. Germline CDR1 reads MNHEY; CDR2 reads SVGAGI. The CDR3 DNA reads TGTGCCAGCAGTTACGTTTCCGGGAACAATGAGCAGTTCTTC. This sequence encodes CASSYVSGNNEQFF.

The chain recombines TRBV7-6 with TRBJ2-5, with 7 bases aligning to TRBD2. V was pared by 3 bases and J by 0 bases, with 1 base of the junction left unmatched. The CDR3 is 14 amino acids. The germline CDR1 and CDR2 sequences are SGHVS and FNYEAQ. The CDR3, as DNA: TGTGCCAGCAGCTTGCGGGAGAACCAAGAGACCCAGTACTTC. It is translated as CASSLRENQETQYF.

The chain employs TRBV20-1 and TRBJ2-1, with D unclear. This CDR3 spans 11 amino acids. The V end lost 0 bases, the J end lost 5 bases, and 2 bases lay between the germline ends. Germline assignment: CDR1 DFQATT and CDR2 SNEGSKA (reference sequence). The CDR3 nucleotides are TGCAGTGCTAGAGATAACAATGAGCAGTTCTTC. Protein product: CSARDNNEQFF.

This clone was counted a few times. J is TRBJ1-5 and V is TRBV30; no definite D call. From germline, CDR1 is GTSNPN and CDR2 SVGIG (reference sequence). Trimming pared 0 bases from V and 7 bases from J, leaving 13 bases between. The CDR3 is made up of 14 amino acids. CDR3: CAWSVSGPGQPQHF. The CDR3 bases are TGTGCCTGGAGTGTATCTGGGCCCGGCCAGCCCCAGCATTTT.

The chain carries TRBV30 and TRBJ1-5; tentative D call: TRBD1 (5 bases). This CDR3 comprises 15 residues. Germline V CDR1 and CDR2: GTSNPN, SVGIG (reference sequence). V shed 2 bases and J shed 6 bases, with 17 bases lying between them. The CDR3 DNA reads TGTGCCTGGAGTCGGGGGATTGGGAAAGGTCAGCCCCAGCATTTT. Amino acid sequence: CAWSRGIGKGQPQHF.

The CDR3 here is CASRRGLAGGETGELFF. In nucleotides, the CDR3 is TGTGCCAGCAGACGTGGCTTAGCGGGAGGTGAGACCGGGGAGCTGTTTTTT. V gene TRBV2 combines with J gene TRBJ2-2; 10 nucleotides agree with TRBD2. CDR1 SNHLY and CDR2 FYNNEI come from the germline V gene. The CDR3 consists of 17 residues. V shed 6 bases and J 5 bases; nucleotides not matched to a gene: 12.

This clone was found a few times. The chain uses TRBV5-4 and TRBJ1-6, with D tentatively TRBD1 (6 bases). Trimming removed 2 bases from V and 7 bases from J, with 16 bases in between. CDR1 and CDR2 from the germline V gene are SGHNT and YYREEE (reference sequence). CDR3 length: 16 amino acids. The CDR3 here is CASSFGQTTRNSPLHF. CDR3 coding DNA: TGTGCCAGCAGCTTTGGACAGACCACTAGGAATTCACCCCTCCACTTT.

This clone was counted once. The chain recombines TRBV4-1 with TRBJ2-5, with D possibly being TRBD1 (6 bases). Looked up from germline, CDR1 is MGHRA and CDR2 is YSYEKL. The length of the CDR3 is 18 residues. V gave up 0 bases and J gave up 5 bases, with 22 bases separating them. The CDR3 reads CASSQDQVAGASRETQYF. For the CDR3, the DNA is TGCGCCAGCAGCCAAGATCAAGTGGCAGGGGCTAGTAGGGAGACCCAGTACTTC.

The sample holds a few counts of this clone. The chain is built from TRBV9 and TRBJ2-7, with 7 bases identical to TRBD2. CDR3 length equals 14 residues. Germline values: CDR1 SGDLS, CDR2 YYNGEE. The ends lost 4 bases at V and 3 bases at J; junction bases unmatched: 7. The DNA of the CDR3 is TGTGCCAGCAGCCCGGGGGGAGGTTACTACGAGCAGTACTTC. This translates into CASSPGGGYYEQYF. Complete variable domain (other parts from reference TRBV9 and TRBJ2-7): DSGVTQTPKHLITATGQRVTLRCSPRSGDLSVYWYQQSLDQGLQFLIQYYNGEERAKGNILERFSAQQFPDLHSELNLSSLELGDSALYFCASSPGGGYYEQYFGPGTRLTVT.

This chain connects TRBV28 to TRBJ2-5, with D tentatively TRBD1 (6 bases). The CDR3 is 13 residues long. V dropped 9 bases and J dropped 0 bases, with 11 bases sitting between them. The V gene's germline CDR1 is MDHEN and CDR2 SYDVKM. The CDR3 sequence is CARQGQYQETQYF. The CDR3, as DNA: TGTGCCAGGCAGGGGCAGTACCAAGAGACCCAGTACTTC.

The chain carries TRBV28 and TRBJ1-3; 8 bases map to TRBD1. CDR1 is MDHEN, CDR2 SYDVKM, per germline. After removal of 9 bases from V and 3 bases from J, the junction contained 13 bases not matched to a gene. The CDR3 consists of 16 residues. As DNA, the CDR3 is TGTGCCAGTGGAGTCACTTACAGGGGGAGTGGAAACACCATATATTTT. Translated: CASGVTYRGSGNTIYF.

The gene calls are TRBV30 and TRBJ1-6; TRBD1 aligns across 7 bases. CDR1 and CDR2 from the germline V gene are GTSNPN and SVGIG (reference sequence). The CDR3 consists of 18 residues. Trimming took 6 bases from V and 4 from J; bases not matched to a gene: 18. The CDR3 region is CACKVGDGQAVYNSPLHF. CDR3 in DNA: TGTGCCTGCAAAGTAGGGGATGGACAGGCTGTTTATAATTCACCCCTCCACTTT.

V is TRBV14 and J is TRBJ1-1; D unresolved. V lost 4 bases and J lost 9, with 9 bases in between. The V gene's germline CDR1 is SGHDN and CDR2 FVKESK. The CDR3 sequence is 11 residues long. The DNA for the CDR3 is TGTGCCAGCAGCCCCCGTCGTAAAGCTTTCTTT. It specifies CASSPRRKAFF.

This clone was found once. V and J are TRBV5-4 and TRBJ1-6, with TRBD1 matching 9 bases. CDR1 SGHNT and CDR2 YYREEE come from the germline V gene (reference sequence). This CDR3 is 15 amino acids long. V was clipped by 4 bases and J by 7 bases; unmatched bases: 6. Here the CDR3 reads CASSRDGTGNSPLHF. The CDR3 nucleotides read TGTGCCAGCAGCCGGGACGGGACAGGGAATTCACCCCTCCACTTT.

The gene calls are TRBV6-5 and TRBJ2-3, with TRBD1 identical over 10 bases. J gave up 6 bases and V 2 bases, and 5 bases lay outside the gene matches. This CDR3 has 15 amino acids. Looked up from germline, CDR1 is MNHEY and CDR2 is SVGAGI. CDR3 nucleotides: TGTGCCAGCAGTTACAGACAGGGGGCGCGGGATACGCAGTATTTT. Encoded protein: CASSYRQGARDTQYF.

V usage is TRBV7-8 and J usage is TRBJ2-1; 12 positions match TRBD2. The CDR3 extends over 17 amino acids. Germline CDR1 reads SGHVS; CDR2 reads FQNEAQ. The junction had 10 bases not matched to a gene; V was cut back by 7 bases and J by 3 bases. DNA for the CDR3: TGTGCCAGCAACTATCTAGCGGGGGGGCGTATCTACAATGAGCAGTTCTTC. It encodes CASNYLAGGRIYNEQFF.

This chain joins TRBV5-1 and TRBJ1-6, with D maybe TRBD1 (5 bases). CDR1 and CDR2 from the germline V gene are SGHRS and YFSETQ. The CDR3 runs to 15 residues. V was clipped by 0 bases and J by 5 bases, with 9 bases between them. The CDR3 region is CASSLVGRDNSPLHF. In DNA, the CDR3 is TGCGCCAGCAGCTTGGTGGGCAGGGATAATTCACCCCTCCACTTT.

This chain links TRBV5-4 with TRBJ2-7; TRBD1 matches 10 bases. Germline V CDR1 and CDR2: SGHNT, YYREEE (reference sequence). The CDR3 runs 16 residues. The ends lost 4 bases at V and 3 bases at J; junction bases unmatched: 10. CDR3 region: CASSPPGTGDYYEQYF. DNA for the CDR3: TGTGCCAGCAGCCCGCCCGGGACAGGGGATTACTACGAGCAGTACTTC.